This record covers a single T cell receptor beta chain. The data were taken from a study of blood T cell repertoires in COVID-19. On the study more broadly: Specimens from acute and convalescent COVID-19 originated in the United States, Italy and Spain.

This CDR3 has 14 residues. Germline V gene data show CDR1 as WSHSY and CDR2 as SAAADI. The trim removed 6 bases at V and 3 bases at J, leaving 8 bases unmatched. The assay was immunoSEQ multiplex PCR, and TCRdb's table has in-frame clones only and misses some. Seen here are a few hundred thousand clones, approximately 89% observed once, and the top ten hold about 0.9%. Enrollees, roughly 18 to 89 years old, lived in approximately 24 US areas. The TCR sequence derives from a woman aged 40 to 50 who had been exposed to COVID-19. The chain links TRBV10-2 to TRBJ2-7; 7 nucleotides match TRBD1. The sample comprised PBMCs or T cells enriched from blood (not recorded which). The CDR3 region has the DNA TGCGCCAGCAGGGAGACAGGGCAGCGCTACGAGCAGTACTTC. The encoded protein is CASRETGQRYEQYF.